One and the same sample provided the 27 T cell receptor beta chains below, sequenced in a study of T cells in localized non-small cell lung cancer. Data came from immunoSEQ multiplex PCR; TCRdb stores just in-frame clones and leaves some out. The sample has about 40,000 clones; about 76% are singletons. Source: peripheral blood mononuclear cells, taken before any cancer treatment. The receptors originated from a male donor aged 60 or older with stage II lung adenocarcinoma.

This chain connects TRBV6-1 to TRBJ1-5, with unresolved D. The CDR3 runs to 14 residues. Trimming pared 4 bases from V and 1 base from J, leaving 8 bases between. Germline CDR1 and CDR2: MNHNS and SASEGT. The CDR3 coding sequence is TGTGCCAGCAGTGGAGGCAAGAGCAATCAGCCCCAGCATTTT. It codes for CASSGGKSNQPQHF.

V and J are TRBV29-1 and TRBJ2-3; D not certain. CDR1 is SQVTM, CDR2 ANQGSEA, per germline. The V end lost 2 bases, the J end lost 5 bases, and 5 bases lay between the germline ends. This CDR3 is 11 amino acids long. The DNA for the CDR3 is TGCAGCGTTGAAAACCGAGATACGCAGTATTTT. This encodes CSVENRDTQYF.

The CDR3: CASSPGTSGGGELFF. The DNA of the CDR3 is TGCGCCAGCAGCCCGGGGACTAGCGGAGGTGGGGAGCTGTTTTTT. The rearrangement joins TRBV5-1 to TRBJ2-2; 11 nucleotides line up with TRBD2. The CDR3 spans 15 residues. Germline CDR1 and CDR2: SGHRS and YFSETQ. J gave up 8 bases and V 4 bases, and 7 bases lay outside the gene matches.

The rearrangement links TRBV5-5 to TRBJ1-5; D is unresolved. The CDR3 has 13 residues. Germline values: CDR1 SGHKS, CDR2 YYEKEE (reference sequence). The V end lost 0 bases, the J end lost 1 base, and 2 bases lay between the germline ends. The CDR3 reads CASSLDSNQPQHF. The CDR3 DNA follows: TGTGCCAGCAGCTTGGACAGCAATCAGCCCCAGCATTTT.

The J gene is TRBJ1-5, the V gene TRBV6-5; TRBD1 matches at 7 bases. Trimming at V came to 6 bases and at J to 2 bases, leaving 4 bases not matched to a gene. The CDR3 has 14 residues. In germline, CDR1 is MNHEY, CDR2 SVGAGI. Here the CDR3 reads CASRQGLRNQPQHF. The CDR3 DNA reads as TGTGCCAGCAGACAGGGGTTACGCAATCAGCCCCAGCATTTT.

This clone appeared a few times. The genes are TRBV18 and TRBJ1-1, with a possible D match to TRBD1 (6 bases). Germline V gene data show CDR1 as KGHSH and CDR2 as LQKENI. This CDR3 is built from 13 residues. The V end lost 8 bases, the J end lost 4 bases, and 14 bases lay between the germline ends. The CDR3 region has the DNA TGTGCCAGCGCGATACAGGGTAGCACTGAAGCTTTCTTT. Protein sequence: CASAIQGSTEAFF.

This rearrangement joins TRBV6-4 to TRBJ2-7, with 12 positions matching TRBD2. J gave up 3 bases and V 6 bases, and 6 bases lay outside the gene matches. The CDR3 consists of 15 residues. Germline V gene data show CDR1 as MRHNA and CDR2 as SNTAGT. CDR3 in DNA: TGTGCCAGCAGGACTAGCGGGAGACCGTACTACGAGCAGTACTTC. It is translated as CASRTSGRPYYEQYF.

The CDR3, as DNA: TGTGCCAGTAGTATAGGGACTCAACCTCCCTACAATGAGCAGTTCTTC. Protein product: CASSIGTQPPYNEQFF. This chain connects TRBV19 to TRBJ2-1; weak D call: TRBD2 (5 bases). Germline assignment: CDR1 LNHDA and CDR2 SQIVND (reference sequence). The CDR3 is 16 residues long. V was clipped by 1 base and J by 2 bases, with 12 bases between them.

This clone was found a few times. The chain is built from TRBV14 and TRBJ1-5; D not certain. V was trimmed by 4 bases and J by 1 base, leaving 17 bases between them. Germline-derived CDR1 and CDR2 are SGHDN and FVKESK. This CDR3 contains 17 residues. The chain's CDR3 is CASSPGRVYGSNQPQHF. In nucleotides, the CDR3 is TGTGCCAGCAGCCCTGGGAGAGTCTATGGGAGCAATCAGCCCCAGCATTTT.

The genes are TRBV9 and TRBJ2-7, with D uncertain. From germline, CDR1 is SGDLS and CDR2 YYNGEE. V gave up 0 bases and J gave up 2 bases, with 9 bases separating them. The CDR3 consists of 14 residues. CDR3: CASSVVVATYEQYF. The CDR3 DNA reads TGTGCCAGCAGCGTAGTAGTCGCGACCTACGAGCAGTACTTC.

The chain combines TRBV30 with TRBJ2-1; TRBD2 matches 7 bases. CDR3 size: 15 residues. Germline CDR1 GTSNPN, CDR2 SVGIG (reference sequence). The junction had 9 bases not matched to a gene; V was cut back by 3 bases and J by 4 bases. The CDR3 coding sequence is TGTGCCTGGAGCACCCGGGCGGGGGATTACAATGAGCAGTTCTTC. It translates to CAWSTRAGDYNEQFF.

DNA for the CDR3: TGCGCCAGCAGCTTGTTACCGGGTTCGAACACCGGGGAGCTGTTTTTT. Translated, it gives CASSLLPGSNTGELFF. The chain recombines TRBV5-1 with TRBJ2-2; D remains unclear. Between the trimmed V and J ends, which lost 1 base and 0 bases, there was a span of 10 bases. Germline V CDR1 and CDR2: SGHRS, YFSETQ. There are 16 residues in the CDR3.

The rearrangement uses TRBV5-6 and TRBJ1-2; D uncertain. V was trimmed by 2 bases and J by 3 bases, leaving 8 bases between them. CDR3 length: 13 residues. Germline loops: CDR1 SGHDT, CDR2 YYEEEE. The CDR3 region has the DNA TGTGCCAGCAGCTTACGTGAGGACTATGGCTACACCTTC. It yields the protein CASSLREDYGYTF. The full variable domain, its missing parts supplied by reference TRBV5-6 and TRBJ1-2, is DAGVTQSPTHLIKTRGQQVTLRCSPKSGHDTVSWYQQALGQGPQFIFQYYEEEERQRGNFPDRFSGHQFPNYSSELNVNALLLGDSALYLCASSLREDYGYTFGSGTRLTVV.

The gene calls are TRBV6-5 and TRBJ2-5, with 8 positions matching TRBD2. The CDR3 spans 14 residues. The germline V gene encodes CDR1 MNHEY and CDR2 SVGAGI. Trimming at V came to 10 bases and at J to 5 bases, leaving 12 bases not matched to a gene. The CDR3 nucleotides are TGTGCCACCACGAAACGGGCGGGAGGCGAGACCCAGTACTTC. Translation gives CATTKRAGGETQYF.

This clone occurred once. The chain employs TRBV4-1 and TRBJ2-5, with 10 positions matching TRBD2. Germline loops: CDR1 MGHRA, CDR2 YSYEKL. V was clipped by 1 base and J by 4 bases; unmatched bases: 15. The CDR3 extends over 19 amino acids. CDR3 protein: CASSQGSVGSGRARETQYF. Here the CDR3 DNA reads TGCGCCAGCAGCCAAGGCTCTGTCGGGAGCGGGAGGGCCCGAGAGACCCAGTACTTC.

The chain employs TRBV5-1 and TRBJ2-1; 9 nucleotides line up with TRBD2. Germline trimming cut 2 bases from V and 7 bases from J; bases unmatched to any gene: 7. Germline V gene data show CDR1 as SGHRS and CDR2 as YFSETQ. The CDR3 extends over 15 amino acids. This CDR3 is CASSFSAGGENEQFF. The CDR3, as DNA: TGCGCCAGCAGCTTCTCAGCGGGAGGTGAGAATGAGCAGTTCTTC.

V is TRBV10-3 and J is TRBJ2-3; 9 nucleotides align to TRBD1. This CDR3 is 14 amino acids long. The J segment lost 5 bases and the V segment lost 6 bases, leaving 6 bases of the junction unmatched. Germline V CDR1 and CDR2: ENHRY, SYGVKD. The CDR3: CAIRGTGREDTQYF. CDR3 sequence (DNA): TGTGCCATCAGGGGGACAGGGAGAGAAGATACGCAGTATTTT.

This clone was seen a few times. The genes are TRBV4-3 and TRBJ2-3, with 12 bases aligning to TRBD2. CDR3 size: 16 residues. V lost 4 bases, J lost 6 bases, and 8 bases stayed unmatched. Looked up from germline, CDR1 is LGHNA and CDR2 is YSLEER. The CDR3 loop reads CASSPSGLAGPDTQYF. DNA of the CDR3: TGCGCCAGCAGCCCGTCGGGACTAGCGGGCCCGGATACGCAGTATTTT.

In its sample, this clone was seen once. The chain uses TRBV25-1 and TRBJ1-3; no definite D call. The V gene lost 1 base and the J gene lost 0 bases, with 7 bases spanning the gap. Germline-derived CDR1 and CDR2 are MGHDK and SYGVNS. The CDR3 contains 15 residues. The DNA for the CDR3 is TGTGCCAGCAGTGAATTAGGGAGCTCTGGAAACACCATATATTTT. The encoded protein is CASSELGSSGNTIYF. The full variable domain, in which reference TRBV25-1 and TRBJ1-3 provide the parts outside the CDR3, is EADIYQTPRYLVIGTGKKITLECSQTMGHDKMYWYQQDPGMELHLIHYSYGVNSTEKGDLSSESTVSRIRTEHFPLTLESARPSHTSQYLCASSELGSSGNTIYFGEGSWLTVV.

This clone was seen once. This chain connects TRBV10-1 to TRBJ2-7; a weak D match, TRBD2 (5 bases). Trimming pared 10 bases from V and 3 bases from J, leaving 19 bases between. Germline V gene sequence: CDR1 WNHNN, CDR2 SYGVQD (reference sequence). The CDR3 extends over 14 amino acids. CDR3 DNA: TGCGCCATTAACCAGGAGAGGGAGAGCTACGAGCAGTACTTC. Protein sequence: CAINQERESYEQYF.

The chain uses TRBV7-8 and TRBJ2-7; TRBD2 matches 12 bases. Germline V gene sequence: CDR1 SGHVS, CDR2 FQNEAQ. The CDR3 loop spans 15 amino acids. The trim removed 4 bases at V and 4 bases at J, leaving 5 bases unmatched. CDR3 sequence reads: CASSSPGLAGYEQYF. CDR3 coding DNA: TGTGCCAGCAGCTCTCCGGGACTAGCGGGTTACGAGCAGTACTTC.

This chain uses TRBV7-2 with TRBJ1-2; D is unresolved. CDR1 and CDR2 (germline): SGHTA, FQGNSA. There are 14 residues in the CDR3. V was clipped by 5 bases and J by 5 bases, with 15 bases between them. The DNA for the CDR3 is TGTGCCAGCAGCCCGGTGGGGATCGGTTATGGCTACACCTTC. It is translated as CASSPVGIGYGYTF.

V is TRBV5-4 and J is TRBJ1-5, with TRBD1 identical over 8 bases. CDR1 SGHNT and CDR2 YYREEE come from the germline V gene (reference sequence). Trimming at V came to 4 bases and at J to 7 bases, leaving 10 bases not matched to a gene. This CDR3 comprises 15 residues. The CDR3 spells CASSPGTGSEQPQHF. Here the CDR3 DNA reads TGTGCCAGCAGCCCCGGGACAGGTAGCGAACAGCCCCAGCATTTT.

V and J are TRBV18 and TRBJ1-2, with D hard to call. The CDR3 spans 13 residues. Looked up from germline, CDR1 is KGHSH and CDR2 is LQKENI. The V end lost 2 bases, the J end lost 4 bases, and 8 bases lay between the germline ends. CDR3 residues: CASSPLAAYGYTF. The CDR3 DNA reads as TGTGCCAGCTCACCATTGGCGGCCTATGGCTACACCTTC.

V usage is TRBV7-2 and J usage is TRBJ2-5, with 8 bases aligning to TRBD2. CDR3 length: 13 residues. V shed 2 bases, J shed 11 bases, and the junction held 7 bases outside the gene matches. In germline, CDR1 is SGHTA, CDR2 FQGNSA. CDR3 DNA: TGTGCCAGCAGCTTACAATCAGCGGGGGAGCAGTACTTC. Translating it yields CASSLQSAGEQYF.

The chain recombines TRBV29-1 with TRBJ2-1; D is perhaps TRBD1 (5 bases). Germline assignment: CDR1 SQVTM and CDR2 ANQGSEA. The CDR3 spans 12 residues. Deletions cut 8 bases from V and 5 bases from J, with 13 bases between. CDR3 DNA: TGCAGCCCTTCAAAGGGGCACAATGAGCAGTTCTTC. It translates to CSPSKGHNEQFF.

The rearrangement links TRBV11-2 to TRBJ1-4; D not resolved. The CDR3 loop spans 13 amino acids. V was cut by 2 bases and J by 8 bases, with 9 bases left in between. Germline CDR1 is SGHAT and CDR2 is FQNNGV. The CDR3 sequence is CASSLWVGEKLFF. In DNA, the CDR3 is TGTGCCAGCAGCTTATGGGTGGGGGAAAAACTGTTTTTT.